A single sample gave rise to the 17 T cell receptor beta chains below, sequenced in a study of regulatory T cells in long-lasting Graves disease. Both iRepertoire HTBI primers and Arm-PCR of CDR3 regions were used to build the TCR beta libraries. TCRdb itself ran the multiplex PCR reads through MiXCR, one entry per CDR3 protein. Here the sample spans approximately 360,000 distinct CDR3 sequences, roughly 23% being singletons. Time point described: persistent/refractory GD, antithyroid drugs over 5 years with positive TRAb. RNA from PBMCs was the source of the TCR library. The starting material was peripheral blood mononuclear cells (PBMCs), obtained when the disease was refractory, from a patient treated with antithyroid drugs. All receptors come from a woman aged 35 to 49 with Graves disease.

The count of this clonotype is one. CDR3 nucleotide sequence: TGTGCCAGCAGCTCCCAGGGGGGGGCTAGTGTACGTGAGCAGTTCTTC. This sequence encodes CASSSQGGASVREQFF. The chain has TRBV7-8 and TRBJ2-5; D may be TRBD1 or TRBD2 (7 bases each). The J call is in doubt because the DNA end fits TRBJ2-1 better. The CDR3 is 16 amino acids. From germline, CDR1 is SGHVS and CDR2 FQNEAQ.

The chain employs TRBV6-4 and TRBJ1-3; D might be TRBD1 (5 bases). The CDR3 has 13 amino acids. Germline CDR1 is MRHNA and CDR2 is SNTAGT. V lost 11 bases, J lost 0 bases, and 11 bases lay in between. CDR3 sequence reads: CAPGAGSGNTIYF. CDR3 nucleotide sequence: TGTGCCCCCGGGGCAGGCTCTGGAAACACCATATATTTT.

The J gene is TRBJ2-5, the V gene TRBV10-2, with 8 nucleotides matching TRBD2. Germline values: CDR1 WSHSY, CDR2 SAAADI. Trimming at V came to 5 bases and at J to 4 bases, leaving 9 bases not matched to a gene. This CDR3 spans 15 amino acids. The CDR3 DNA follows: TGCGCCAGCAGTTCTTGGCGGGAGGACGGAGAGACCCAGTACTTC. Its protein is CASSSWREDGETQYF.

Comment on this clonotype: A much larger clone lies one base from this, so it may be a read error. The chain has TRBV27 and TRBJ2-7; D unclear. Germline CDR1 reads MNHEY; CDR2 reads SMNVEV (reference sequence). This CDR3 has 15 residues. V was pared by 4 bases and J by 2 bases, with 15 bases between. The CDR3 reads CASSYEAGLTYEQYF. Written as DNA, the CDR3 is TGTGCCAGCAGTTATGAGGCCGGCCTTACCTACGAGCAGTACTTC.

In its sample, this clonotype was seen many times. The chain couples TRBV6-5 to TRBJ1-1; D unresolved. The CDR3 is 13 residues long. Per the germline V gene, CDR1 is MNHEY and CDR2 is SVGAGI. V lost 1 base to trimming and J lost 11 bases, with 14 bases between them. DNA of the CDR3: TGTGCCAGCAGTTACTTCTGGGGAAATGATGCTTTCTTT. Translating it yields CASSYFWGNDAFF.

This clonotype was observed a handful of times. The chain employs TRBV6-1 and TRBJ1-5, with 10 bases aligning to TRBD1. Per germline, CDR1 MNHNS and CDR2 SASEGT. The ends lost 9 bases at V and 0 bases at J; junction bases unmatched: 11. The CDR3 spans 17 residues. The CDR3 region is CASSRGDRGFSNQPQHF. CDR3 nucleotides: TGTGCCAGTTCGAGGGGGGACAGGGGATTTAGCAATCAGCCCCAGCATTTT.

This clonotype was seen a few times. This chain joins TRBV24-1 and TRBJ2-3, with D tentatively TRBD2 (5 bases). V was shortened by 5 bases and J by 0 bases, with 14 bases between the two germline ends. The CDR3 is 16 amino acids. The germline gives CDR1 KGHDR, CDR2 SFDVKD. The DNA for the CDR3 is TGTGCCACCAGTGTCGCCCCCGGGGTTAGCACAGATACGCAGTATTTT. This encodes CATSVAPGVSTDTQYF.

This clonotype was found many times. The chain joins TRBV12-3 or TRBV12-4 to TRBJ1-2; maybe TRBD1 (5 bases). The CDR3 covers 14 residues. V lost 5 bases and J lost 3, with 13 bases in between. CDR3 sequence (DNA): TGTGCCAGCAGTCGCAATAGGGACGACTATGGCTACACCTTC. Translated, it gives CASSRNRDDYGYTF.

This clonotype came up many times. The chain recombines TRBV27 with TRBJ2-7, with unresolved D. CDR1 MNHEY and CDR2 SMNVEV come from the germline V gene (reference sequence). This CDR3 has 13 residues. V lost 1 base and J lost 4, with 8 bases in between. The CDR3 spells CASSLWPGYEQYF. In DNA form, the CDR3 reads TGTGCCAGCAGTTTATGGCCCGGATACGAGCAGTACTTC.

In this sample, this clonotype turned up many times. The chain is built from TRBV2 and TRBJ2-5; maybe TRBD1 (6 bases). Germline V gene data show CDR1 as SNHLY and CDR2 as FYNNEI. Trimming removed 6 bases from V and 5 bases from J, with 25 bases in between. CDR3 size: 17 residues. CDR3 in amino acids: CASSDNYRDTSGETQYF. In DNA form, the CDR3 reads TGTGCCAGCAGCGATAATTACCGGGACACCTCAGGGGAGACCCAGTACTTC.

The chain employs TRBV5-5 and TRBJ2-2; D is perhaps TRBD1 (5 bases). Trimming left V 0 bases short and J 6 bases short, with 9 bases between. CDR1 and CDR2 from the germline V gene are SGHKS and YYEKEE (reference sequence). The length of the CDR3 is 14 residues. The CDR3 here is CASSLAGLPGELFF. The CDR3 DNA reads as TGTGCCAGCAGCTTGGCAGGGCTCCCCGGGGAGCTGTTTTTT.

The V call is TRBV12-3 or TRBV12-4, the J call TRBJ1-3; D is ambiguous. Trimming took 4 bases from V and 2 from J, leaving 18 bases between them. The CDR3 is made up of 17 amino acids. In DNA, the CDR3 is TGTGCCAGCAGTTCCGGTACAGTTTGGCAGGCTGGAAACACCATATATTTT. Translated: CASSSGTVWQAGNTIYF.

As to this clonotype: Just one base apart from a much larger clone, this may be a read error. It is likely a read error, because the conserved phenylalanine at the end of the CDR3 is missing. The V and J genes are TRBV5-1 and TRBJ1-1, with D uncertain. The CDR3 consists of 12 residues. Germline CDR1 is SGHRS and CDR2 is YFSETQ. The CDR3 DNA sequence: TGTGCCAGCAGCCCAAGTTACGGTGAAGCTTTCCTT. It encodes CASSPSYGEAFL.

V is TRBV25-1 and J is TRBJ2-7, with 7 bases that match TRBD2. J lost 3 bases, V lost 3 bases, and 14 bases had no gene match. CDR1 and CDR2 (germline): MGHDK, SYGVNS. The CDR3 contains 17 residues. The CDR3 region is CASSDSVPAGNLYEQYF. DNA of the CDR3: TGTGCCAGCAGTGATTCGGTTCCAGCGGGAAATCTCTACGAGCAGTACTTC.

This clonotype was counted between two and nine times. The chain is built from TRBV12-3 or TRBV12-4 and TRBJ2-2; 14 bases map to TRBD2. The V and J ends lost 6 bases and 6 bases, in that order; junction bases with no gene match: 3. This CDR3 spans 15 amino acids. CDR3 coding DNA: TGTGCCAGCAGCCGACTAGCGGGAGGGTCCGGGGAGCTGTTTTTT. This encodes CASSRLAGGSGELFF.

This rearrangement joins TRBV2 to TRBJ2-1; 7 nucleotides align to TRBD2. The CDR3 is 12 residues long. Trimming cost V 6 bases and J 6 bases; bases outside gene matches: 2. Germline V gene sequence: CDR1 SNHLY, CDR2 FYNNEI. CDR3 in DNA: TGTGCCAGCAGGACGGGGGGCAATGAGCAGTTCTTC. This codes for CASRTGGNEQFF. The full variable domain, completed using reference TRBV2 and TRBJ2-1, is EPEVTQTPSHQVTQMGQEVILRCVPISNHLYFYWYRQILGQKVEFLVSFYNNEISEKSEIFDDQFSVERPDGSNFTLKIRSTKLEDSAMYFCASRTGGNEQFFGPGTRLTVL.

The rearrangement uses TRBV7-9 and TRBJ1-1; D uncertain. This CDR3 has 16 residues. V was trimmed by 5 bases and J by 2 bases, leaving 18 bases between them. Germline CDR1 SEHNR, CDR2 FQNEAQ (reference sequence). The CDR3 nucleotides read TGTGCCAGCAGCACCACCTTAATAACACGAAACACTGAAGCTTTCTTT. This gives the protein CASSTTLITRNTEAFF.